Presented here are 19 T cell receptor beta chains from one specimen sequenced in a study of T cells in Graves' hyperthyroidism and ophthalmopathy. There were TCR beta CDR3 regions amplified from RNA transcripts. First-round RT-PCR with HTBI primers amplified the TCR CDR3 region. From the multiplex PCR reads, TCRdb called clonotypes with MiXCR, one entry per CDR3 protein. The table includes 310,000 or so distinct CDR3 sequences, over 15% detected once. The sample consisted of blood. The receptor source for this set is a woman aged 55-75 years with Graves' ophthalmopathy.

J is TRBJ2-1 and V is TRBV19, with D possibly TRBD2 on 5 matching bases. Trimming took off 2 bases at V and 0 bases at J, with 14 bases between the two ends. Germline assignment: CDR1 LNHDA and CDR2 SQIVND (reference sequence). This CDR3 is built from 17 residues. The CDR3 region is CASSIQVGLRSYNEQFF. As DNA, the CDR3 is TGTGCCAGTAGTATACAGGTAGGACTCCGCTCCTACAATGAGCAGTTCTTC. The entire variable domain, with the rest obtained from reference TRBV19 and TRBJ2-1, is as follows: DGGITQSPKYLFRKEGQNVTLSCEQNLNHDAMYWYRQDPGQGLRLIYYSQIVNDFQKGDIAEGYSVSREKKESFPLTVTSAQKNPTAFYLCASSIQVGLRSYNEQFFGPGTRLTVL.

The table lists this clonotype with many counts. As DNA, the CDR3 is TGCGCCAGCAGCTTGGACCTCTCGCGGGGGGACACAGATACGCAGTATTTT. Protein product: CASSLDLSRGDTDTQYF. This chain joins TRBV5-1 and TRBJ2-3; 8 nucleotides line up with TRBD2. Germline-derived CDR1 and CDR2 are SGHRS and YFSETQ. This CDR3 is built from 17 residues. Trimming took 0 bases from V and 2 from J; bases not matched to a gene: 8. The whole variable domain, remainder taken from reference TRBV5-1 and TRBJ2-3, is KAGVTQTPRYLIKTRGQQVTLSCSPISGHRSVSWYQQTPGQGLQFLFEYFSETQRNKGNFPGRFSGRQFSNSRSEMNVSTLELGDSALYLCASSLDLSRGDTDTQYFGPGTRLTVL.

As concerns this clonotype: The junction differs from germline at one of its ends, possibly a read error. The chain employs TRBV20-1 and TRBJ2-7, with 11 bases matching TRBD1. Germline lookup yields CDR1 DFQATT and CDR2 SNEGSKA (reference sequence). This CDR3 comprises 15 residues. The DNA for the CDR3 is TGCAGTGCTAGTCCTCTCGGACAGGGGGCGGGCGAGCAGTGCTTC. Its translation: CSASPLGQGAGEQCF.

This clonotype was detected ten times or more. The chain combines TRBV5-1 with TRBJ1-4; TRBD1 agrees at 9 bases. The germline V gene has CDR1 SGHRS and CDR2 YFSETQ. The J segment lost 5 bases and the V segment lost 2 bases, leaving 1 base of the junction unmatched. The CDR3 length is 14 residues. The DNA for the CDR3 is TGCGCCAGCAGCTTAGGACAGGGGAATGAAAAACTGTTTTTT. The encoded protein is CASSLGQGNEKLFF.

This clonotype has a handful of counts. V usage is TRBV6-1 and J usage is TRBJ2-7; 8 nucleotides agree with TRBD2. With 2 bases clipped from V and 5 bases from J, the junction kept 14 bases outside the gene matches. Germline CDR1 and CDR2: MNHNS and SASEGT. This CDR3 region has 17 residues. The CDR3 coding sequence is TGTGCCAGCAGTGAAAGATTTAAGGGACTAGGATTTCACGAGCAGTACTTC. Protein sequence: CASSERFKGLGFHEQYF.

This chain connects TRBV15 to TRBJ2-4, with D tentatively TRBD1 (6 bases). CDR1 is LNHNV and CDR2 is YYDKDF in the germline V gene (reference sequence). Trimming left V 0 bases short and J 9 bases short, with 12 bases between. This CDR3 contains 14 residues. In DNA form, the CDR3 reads TGTGCCACCAGCAGAGACCAGGGGTCCGGCATTCAGTACTTC. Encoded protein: CATSRDQGSGIQYF.

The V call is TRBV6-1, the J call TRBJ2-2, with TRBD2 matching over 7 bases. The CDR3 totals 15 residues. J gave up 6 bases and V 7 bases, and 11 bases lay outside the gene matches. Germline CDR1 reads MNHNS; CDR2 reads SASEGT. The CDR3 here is CASTGTLAGSGELFF. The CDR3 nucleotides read TGTGCCAGCACCGGGACTTTAGCGGGCTCCGGGGAGCTGTTTTTT.

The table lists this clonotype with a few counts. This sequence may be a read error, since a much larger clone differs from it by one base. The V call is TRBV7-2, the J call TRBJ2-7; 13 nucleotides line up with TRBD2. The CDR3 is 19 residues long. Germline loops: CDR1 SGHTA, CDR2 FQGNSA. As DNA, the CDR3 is TGTGCCAGCAGCTTACTTTGGACTAGCGGGAGAGTAAGCTCCCACGAGCAGTACTTC. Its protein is CASSLLWTSGRVSSHEQYF. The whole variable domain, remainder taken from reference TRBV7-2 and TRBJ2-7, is GAGVSQSPSNKVTEKGKDVELRCDPISGHTALYWYRQSLGQGLEFLIYFQGNSAPDKSGLPSDRFSAERTGGSVSTLTIQRTQQEDSAVYLCASSLLWTSGRVSSHEQYFGPGTRLTVT.

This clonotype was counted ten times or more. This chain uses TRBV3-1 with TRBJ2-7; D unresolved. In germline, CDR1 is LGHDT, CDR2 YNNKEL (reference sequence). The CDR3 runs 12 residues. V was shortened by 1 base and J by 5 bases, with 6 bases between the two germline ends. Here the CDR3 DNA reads TGTGCCAGCAGCCAAGTAGCAGACGAGCAGTACTTC. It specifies CASSQVADEQYF.

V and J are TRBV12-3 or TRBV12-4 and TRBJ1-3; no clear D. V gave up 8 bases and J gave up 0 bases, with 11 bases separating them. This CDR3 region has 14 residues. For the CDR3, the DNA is TGTGCCAGCGTCGGGCGGCACTCTGGAAACACCATATATTTT. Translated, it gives CASVGRHSGNTIYF.

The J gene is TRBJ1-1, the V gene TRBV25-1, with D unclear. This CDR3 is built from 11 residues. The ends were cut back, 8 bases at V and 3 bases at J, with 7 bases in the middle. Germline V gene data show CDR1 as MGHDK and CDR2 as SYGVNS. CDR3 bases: TGTGCCAGCGGGGAAGACACTGAAGCTTTCTTT. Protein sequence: CASGEDTEAFF.

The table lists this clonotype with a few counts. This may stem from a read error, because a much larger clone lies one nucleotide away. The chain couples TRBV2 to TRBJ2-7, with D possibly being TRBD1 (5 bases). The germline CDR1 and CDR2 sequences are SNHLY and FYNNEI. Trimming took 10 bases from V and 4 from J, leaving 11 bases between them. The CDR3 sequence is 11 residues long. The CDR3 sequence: CANKGAYEQYF. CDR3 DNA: TGTGCCAACAAAGGGGCTTACGAGCAGTACTTC.

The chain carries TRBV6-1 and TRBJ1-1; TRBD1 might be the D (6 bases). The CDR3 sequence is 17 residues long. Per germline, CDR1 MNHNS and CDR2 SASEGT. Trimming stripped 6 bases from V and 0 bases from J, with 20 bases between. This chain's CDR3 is CASRPPGASLMNTEAFF. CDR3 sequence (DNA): TGTGCCAGCAGGCCCCCGGGGGCTAGTTTAATGAACACTGAAGCTTTCTTT.

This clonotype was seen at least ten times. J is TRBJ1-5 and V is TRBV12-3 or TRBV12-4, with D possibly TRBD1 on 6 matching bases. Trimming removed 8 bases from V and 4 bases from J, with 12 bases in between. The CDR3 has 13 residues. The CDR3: CASVRGRNQPQHF. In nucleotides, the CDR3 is TGTGCCAGCGTCAGGGGACGGAATCAGCCCCAGCATTTT.

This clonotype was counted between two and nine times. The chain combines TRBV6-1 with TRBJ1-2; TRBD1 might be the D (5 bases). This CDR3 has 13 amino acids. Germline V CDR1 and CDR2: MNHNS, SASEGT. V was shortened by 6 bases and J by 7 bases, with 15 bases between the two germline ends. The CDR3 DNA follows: TGTGCCAGCAGAGAACCGGGACCAGCTGGCTACACCTTC. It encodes CASREPGPAGYTF.

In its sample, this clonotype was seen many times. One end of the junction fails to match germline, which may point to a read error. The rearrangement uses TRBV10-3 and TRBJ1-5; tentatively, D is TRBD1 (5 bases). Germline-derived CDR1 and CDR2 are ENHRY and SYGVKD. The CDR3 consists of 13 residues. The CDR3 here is CASSRQGTQPQHF. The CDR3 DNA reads TGTGCCAGCAGTCGGCAGGGTACTCAGCCCCAGCATTTT.

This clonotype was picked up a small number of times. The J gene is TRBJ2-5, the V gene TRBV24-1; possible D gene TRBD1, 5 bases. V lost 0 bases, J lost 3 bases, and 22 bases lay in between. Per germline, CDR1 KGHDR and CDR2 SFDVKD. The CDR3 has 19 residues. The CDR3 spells CATSDLESGYGTPKETQYF. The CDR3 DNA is TGTGCCACCAGTGATTTGGAGTCAGGGTATGGAACCCCTAAAGAGACCCAGTACTTC.

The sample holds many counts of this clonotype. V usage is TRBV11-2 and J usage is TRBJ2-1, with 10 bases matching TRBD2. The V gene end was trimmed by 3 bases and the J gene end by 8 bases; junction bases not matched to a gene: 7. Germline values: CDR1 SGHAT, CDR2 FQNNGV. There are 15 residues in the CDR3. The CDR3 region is CASSLSLSGRDEQFF. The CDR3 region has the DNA TGTGCCAGCAGCTTGTCTTTAAGCGGGAGGGATGAGCAGTTCTTC.

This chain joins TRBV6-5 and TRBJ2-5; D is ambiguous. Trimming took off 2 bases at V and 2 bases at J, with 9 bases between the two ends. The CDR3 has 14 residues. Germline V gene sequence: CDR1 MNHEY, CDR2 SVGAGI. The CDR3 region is CASSYTLGQETQYF. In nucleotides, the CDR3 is TGTGCCAGCAGTTACACACTGGGACAAGAGACCCAGTACTTC.